This TCR beta chain is drawn from a study of blood T cell repertoires in COVID-19. Study-wide context: Samples came from the United States, Italy and Spain, spanning acute and convalescent COVID-19. The cDNA or gDNA used as material had been derived from T cells, B-cell-depleted T cells, or PBMCs.

The authors' processing: Reference gene primer amplification gave nucleated cell count estimates. Assay: immunoSEQ multiplex PCR; the TCRdb copy retains only in-frame clones and omits some. The V and J calls and the clone size are those of that table, but D and trimming were determined from the DNA. This sample yields fewer than 150,000 clones, of which more than 80% are seen a single time; approximately 4% belongs to the top ten. Only one count was recorded for this clone. The CDR3 totals 13 residues. Germline values: CDR1 SGHTA, CDR2 FQGNSA. V was clipped by 3 bases and J by 7 bases; unmatched bases: 3.

The receptor's source is a human donor in a cohort sampled during active COVID-19. Sequencing was performed on peripheral blood. The genes are TRBV7-2 and TRBJ1-5; 7 positions match TRBD1. CDR3 in amino acids: CASSFDRVQPQHF. Here the CDR3 DNA reads TGTGCCAGCAGCTTCGACAGGGTCCAGCCCCAGCATTTT.